These 12 T cell receptor beta chains originate from one sample sequenced in a study of early T cells in non-severe SARS-CoV-2 infection. One entry per CDR3 protein results from TCRdb running MiXCR on the 5' RACE reads. The sample carries approximately 50,000 distinct CDR3 sequences, about an eighth recorded once. The sample taken for sequencing was whole blood. The receptors derive from an adult who was a healthcare worker with PCR-confirmed SARS-CoV-2 infection or an uninfected control (not recorded which).

This clonotype was seen a few times. This chain connects TRBV19 to TRBJ1-2; maybe TRBD1 (6 bases). With 0 bases removed from V and 2 bases from J, the gap between germline ends came to 13 bases. Germline CDR1 LNHDA, CDR2 SQIVND (reference sequence). The CDR3 runs to 16 residues. CDR3 DNA sequence: TGTGCCAGTAGTATAGATCGGGGGGCGAAAAACTATGGCTACACCTTC. Translation: CASSIDRGAKNYGYTF.

This clonotype was found once. This chain uses TRBV12-3 or TRBV12-4 with TRBJ1-1; D perhaps matches TRBD1 (5 bases). V was shortened by 4 bases and J by 1 base, with 13 bases between the two germline ends. The CDR3 length is 15 residues. The CDR3 spells CASSSTFRANTEAFF. DNA for the CDR3: TGTGCCAGCAGTTCGACCTTCAGGGCGAACACTGAAGCTTTCTTT.

The chain uses TRBV20-1 and TRBJ1-5; D ambiguous. This CDR3 is built from 13 residues. Per germline, CDR1 DFQATT and CDR2 SNEGSKA (reference sequence). V lost 0 bases and J 12 bases, leaving 15 bases between the germline ends. CDR3 residues: CSARDDWIGIQHF. For the CDR3, the DNA is TGCAGTGCTAGAGATGATTGGATCGGGATCCAGCATTTT.

The V gene is TRBV18, the J gene TRBJ2-1; D gene uncertain. In germline, CDR1 is KGHSH, CDR2 LQKENI. Trimming removed 2 bases from V and 3 bases from J, with 8 bases in between. The CDR3 loop spans 14 amino acids. In DNA, the CDR3 is TGTGCCAGCTCACCAAAGGACGGCTACAATGAGCAGTTCTTC. Translated, it gives CASSPKDGYNEQFF.

This clonotype was detected a few times. The chain links TRBV19 to TRBJ1-4; no reliable D call. CDR1 is LNHDA, CDR2 SQIVND, per germline (reference sequence). The germline V and J ends were trimmed by 7 bases and 3 bases, with 12 bases remaining between them. CDR3 length equals 14 residues. The CDR3 here is CASTPTSANEKLFF. The CDR3 nucleotides are TGTGCCAGTACCCCGACCTCGGCTAATGAAAAACTGTTTTTT.

Note on this clonotype: The junction and the germline gene differ at one end; a read error may be behind it. The chain has TRBV5-4 and TRBJ2-2; possibly TRBD1 for D (6 bases). CDR3 length equals 16 residues. Looked up from germline, CDR1 is SGHNT and CDR2 is YYREEE (reference sequence). CDR3 bases: TGTGCCACCAGCCCCCCCCTACAGGGTAACACCGGGGAGCTGTTTTTT. Its translation: CATSPPLQGNTGELFF.

This sequence joins TRBV5-1 and TRBJ1-2, with D perhaps TRBD1 (5 bases). The germline CDR1 and CDR2 sequences are SGHRS and YFSETQ. There are 14 residues in the CDR3. V lost 1 base and J lost 4, with 11 bases in between. In DNA, the CDR3 is TGCGCCAGCAGCTTGTCTGGGGCGGGCTATGGCTACACCTTC. This encodes CASSLSGAGYGYTF.

This clonotype was seen many times. The gene calls are TRBV18 and TRBJ2-7, with 8 bases lining up with TRBD1. The germline gives CDR1 KGHSH, CDR2 LQKENI. The CDR3 loop spans 15 amino acids. Trimming took 1 base from V and 3 from J; bases not matched to a gene: 5. CDR3 region: CASSPLGGQGYEQYF. The CDR3 nucleotides read TGTGCCAGCTCACCACTCGGCGGACAGGGCTACGAGCAGTACTTC.

This clonotype appeared a few times. This chain connects TRBV2 to TRBJ2-1, with D perhaps TRBD2 (7 bases). V was cut by 9 bases and J by 8 bases, with 17 bases left in between. CDR3 length: 13 residues. Germline assignment: CDR1 SNHLY and CDR2 FYNNEI. The CDR3 here is CASGWGGRDEQFF. Here the CDR3 DNA reads TGTGCCAGTGGCTGGGGGGGCCGAGATGAGCAGTTCTTC.

In this sample, this clonotype turned up a few times. The gene calls are TRBV12-3 or TRBV12-4 and TRBJ2-7, with D perhaps being TRBD1 or TRBD2 (6 bases each). The CDR3 runs 14 residues. The V end lost 6 bases, the J end lost 4 bases, and 16 bases lay between the germline ends. CDR3 amino acids: CASSFSAGHYEQYF. CDR3 DNA sequence: TGTGCCAGCAGCTTTAGCGCGGGACATTACGAGCAGTACTTC.

This clonotype appeared many times. The chain has TRBV11-1 and TRBJ2-1; 14 nucleotides line up with TRBD2. Germline V gene data show CDR1 as SGHAT and CDR2 as FQDESV (reference sequence). J gave up 7 bases and V 4 bases, and 6 bases lay outside the gene matches. The CDR3 covers 16 residues. The DNA of the CDR3 is TGTGCCAGCAGCTCAGGACTAGCGGGGGGTGGAAATGAGCAGTTCTTC. This encodes CASSSGLAGGGNEQFF.

The sample holds a few counts of this clonotype. The chain is built from TRBV18 and TRBJ2-7; 7 bases are a match to TRBD2. J gave up 5 bases and V 5 bases, and 3 bases lay outside the gene matches. CDR1 KGHSH and CDR2 LQKENI come from the germline V gene. The CDR3 has 12 amino acids. The CDR3 is CASSGEGNEQYF. DNA for the CDR3: TGTGCCAGCTCAGGGGAGGGGAACGAGCAGTACTTC. The whole variable domain, filled in from reference TRBV18 and TRBJ2-7, reads NAGVMQNPRHLVRRRGQEARLRCSPMKGHSHVYWYRQLPEEGLKFMVYLQKENIIDESGMPKERFSAEFPKEGPSILRIQQVVRGDSAAYFCASSGEGNEQYFGPGTRLTVT.